The present entry profiles one T cell receptor beta chain with its context. The specificity of this receptor is unknown. The input lacks base qualities; no much larger clone sits a single base away. Clipping removes 0 bases from V and 2 bases from J, with 6 as the unmatched junction base count. Reading the germline V gene gives CDR1 SGHVS and CDR2 FNYEAQ. From its cysteine to its phenylalanine, the CDR3 spans 17 amino acids. The CDR3 DNA has 51 bases and is translated from base 1. Receptor libraries were prepared by the immunoSEQ multiplex PCR assay. A mixture of 60 forward primers for TCR Vbeta segments and 13 reverse primers for TCR Jbeta segments was used in the multiplex PCR. A multiplex PCR assay on genomic DNA amplified the CDR3 region of rearranged TCR beta genes. Amplified TCR beta libraries were sequenced as 87-base-pair reads on the Illumina HiSeq System. Turning to the authors' computational methods: In a later analysis, about 80 million unique TCR beta chains were counted across the 650 to 750 repertoires, and roughly 11 million of these chains were shared by at least two donors. A nearest-neighbor algorithm error-corrected the raw reads and collapsed the reads into unique sequences, merging closely related sequences to remove PCR and sequencing errors. CDR3 sequences were aligned to IMGT reference sequences to assign V, D and J gene segments. Each retained sequence needed at least a six-nucleotide match to both a V gene segment and a J gene segment. Rearrangements were called productive when the CDR3 lacked stop codons and stayed in frame with V and J; all others were non-productive. CDR3 was defined according to IMGT convention as the region running from the second conserved V-encoded cysteine to the conserved J-encoded phenylalanine. The earlier analysis of about 500 of the donors excluded sequences that lacked an unambiguous match to a single V gene segment. An earlier analysis of a few hundred of the donors called V segments functional above 56.7% productive rearrangements and segregating when the between-donor standard deviation exceeded 5%. A statistical classification framework was built to diagnose cytomegalovirus status from the catalog of TCR beta chain sequences. In a later analysis, V and J genes were assigned by comparing TCR nucleotide sequences against IMGT/GENE-DB human TR gene sequences. In a later analysis, CDR3 sequences and most-parsimonious VDJ recombination scenarios were assigned using the TCRdist pipeline. In a later analysis, every TCR beta chain was defined by the combination of its CDR3 amino acid sequence and its V-gene family, and reads without a unique V-gene family were dropped. To address suspected cross-contamination and a sequencing artifact, a later analysis removed over 500 highly shared, low-generation-probability nucleotide sequences. For each public chain, a later analysis derived a clonal expansion index from normalized ranks of inferred template counts within each repertoire. Generation probabilities in a later analysis came from a VDJ recombination model fitted to out-of-frame rearrangements, and those results were checked against IGoR. In a later analysis, TCR-TCR, TCR-HLA and TCR-CMV co-occurrence was scored with hypergeometric tests, and a repertoire-size bias correction was applied to TCR pairs. In a later analysis, false discovery rates were estimated by permuting HLA or CMV assignments 20 times. In a later analysis, co-occurring TCRs were grouped using DBSCAN, with TCRdist sequence similarity added in when clustering inside HLA-allele-positive subsets. Co-occurrence clustering excluded repertoires with fewer than 30,000 or more than 120,000 public chains, plus five with anomalous nucleotide sharing. TCRdb mirrors the immuneACCESS table, restricted to in-frame sequences. Some clones are absent from its copies; in checked studies, under half trace to an unresolved V gene, and the reason for the others is unknown. V and J calls plus clone size are reproduced from that table; the DNA served to infer D and trimming. This sample is represented by under 250,000 clones; around 81% of them were singletons. The ten largest clonotypes hold around 8.6% of the sample.

The data were obtained in a study of cytomegalovirus exposure and HLA in healthy donors (dated by TCRdb to about 2017). Notes on the research overall: According to an earlier analysis of a few hundred of the donors, about 190 million T cells yielded over 90 million unique TCR beta sequences and around 300 Gb of sequence data. Approximately 300 gigabases of sequencing data and around 80 million unique TCR sequences made up an early release that covered nearly 650 HLA-typed donors. The genetic ancestry cluster associated with self-reported Caucasian donors included over 65% of the roughly 400 genotyped donors. The study aimed to test whether cataloging public T cell receptors could reveal signatures of past pathogen exposure. Using immunosequencing, the study profiled T cell repertoires from 666 subjects and related those repertoires to cytomegalovirus serostatus. Along with the roughly 710-subject first cohort, a separate validation cohort of over 90 different subjects was used. To predict cytomegalovirus infection status, the study brought together high-throughput TCR immunosequencing, statistical association of individual TCRs with disease status, and machine learning. In a later analysis, previously published TCR beta repertoires from fewer than 750 donors were re-analyzed and high-resolution HLA genotyping was added so that TCR occurrence patterns could be studied. In the later analysis, no new phenotypic data were used to find candidate immune exposures; instead, reliance was placed on TCR beta sequences and their occurrence across donors. In an earlier analysis of about 590 of the donors, high-throughput TCR beta sequencing was used to judge whether each TCR beta V gene segment behaved as functional or pseudogenic. Donor age, sex, ethnicity and CMV serostatus were compiled together with the repertoire data. A later genetic analysis used genome-wide SNP genotypes for about 65% of the roughly 700 donors, treating that subset as a discovery cohort. Every repertoire in the discovery cohort had been generated on one and the same sequencing platform. Both class I and class II loci were covered by HLA typing, at four-digit resolution. Typing coverage differed by locus: A, B, C, DRB1 and DQB1 were typed in about 629-640 donors, DQA1 in approximately 520, DPA1 in roughly 590, and DPB1 in 472. Four to six DR-DQ haplotypes were handled as single units for association and clustering, since linkage in the cohort was strong. On average, roughly 240,000 unique TCR beta nucleotide sequences were sequenced per donor among about 400 genotyped donors of the cohort, with roughly 20% of those sequences being non-productive. Results and caveats for the whole study, not just this receptor: In a later analysis, HLA-associated TCR beta chains showed more clonal expansion and lower generation probabilities than non-associated chains that were equally common. Strong co-occurrence of HLA alleles, especially DR and DQ, made assigning TCR associations to individual alleles difficult. Broadly in line with IMGT annotations, most TCR beta V segments showed up in productive rearrangements about 87% or about 30% of the time in an earlier analysis of 450 to 750 of the donors. Specific HLA alleles were associated with more than 15,000 TCR beta sequences at a false discovery rate of 0.05 in a later analysis. In a later analysis, most CMV-associated TCR beta chains were found to appear HLA-restricted, with HLA associations seemingly driven largely by CMV exposure. Correlated functional status among segregating V segments might reflect linkage disequilibrium, but an unknown experimental factor could not be ruled out. Three of the identified cytomegalovirus-associated TCR beta chains were confirmed in vitro to be specific for cytomegalovirus antigens. The study gave a list of under 200 TCR beta chains associated with cytomegalovirus. A cluster of highly shared sequence variants was judged likely to be a technical artifact of the sequencing pipeline. Across donors, most TCR sequences were observed very rarely, whereas some public TCRs were present in many individuals. A further reported finding was that TCR beta sequences accurately predicted the HLA-A and HLA-B alleles for most subjects in the first cohort. In this cohort, only TCR beta chains were sequenced, and detectable features were limited by the absence of alpha or paired-chain data. For the cohort, immune exposure information was limited to CMV serostatus. The classifier was reported to diagnose cytomegalovirus status with high specificity and sensitivity in both the original and validation cohorts. It was suggested by the authors that the approach could potentially be generalized to other disease states and immunological phenotypes. Because HLA typing was unavailable for some donors at each locus, only the typed subset was used in association tests. Because counts were too low, more than 15 rarely observed V segments, including chromosome 9 orphons, were left out of the earlier analysis of some 640 of the donors. A later genetic analysis associated a missense DCLRE1C variant with V-gene and J-gene trimming of TCR beta chains, and an independent cohort replicated the association. According to a later genetic analysis, donors in an Asian-associated ancestry cluster had fewer N-insertions in productive TCRs than the approximately 650-donor mean. Because the 87-base-pair reads could not distinguish some IMGT-functional V segments, including TRBV6-2 and TRBV6-3, those segments were excluded. A later analysis found that TCR association rates varied across HLA loci, with DRB1 alleles showing the most associated TCRs and HLA-C alleles the fewest. Several of the top co-occurrence clusters appeared to be linked to parvovirus B19, influenza, CMV and Epstein-Barr virus, according to a later analysis. The presence/absence analyses assumed that sequencing depth was roughly uniform across donors, and that assumption may not be true.

In total, around 600 healthy bone marrow donors made up the cohort. At the time of sampling, all cohort members were nominally healthy, though unrecorded immune exposures were likely present. The donor was CMV seropositive and was included in the group of 250 to 300 seropositive cohort members. A peripheral blood sample was provided by each donor, and peripheral blood mononuclear cells were used for TCR beta sequencing. The Qiagen DNeasy Blood Extraction Kit was used to extract genomic DNA from the blood cell samples. The sequenced sample was PBMCs. The chain employs TRBV7-6 and TRBJ2-3; the junction holds 9 bases that match TRBD1. The source of this sequence is a woman aged 55-70 years in good health and CMV-seropositive. CDR3 protein: CASSLAGTGYATDTQYF. The DNA is as follows: TGTGCCAGCAGCTTAGCCGGGACAGGGTATGCCACAGATACGCAGTATTTT.